This passage covers 6 T cell receptor beta chains from one sample sequenced in a study of T cells in Graves' hyperthyroidism and ophthalmopathy. Amplification of TCR beta CDR3 regions was performed using RNA transcripts as template. First-round RT-PCR of the TCR CDR3 relied on the HTBI primer set. Each CDR3 protein gets one entry after TCRdb re-called the multiplex PCR reads with MiXCR. The data contain approximately 640,000 distinct CDR3 sequences, about a sixth of them seen just once; the ten biggest clones take up 3% to 4%. Sequences were obtained from blood. These receptors all stem from a woman between 25 and 40 years old with Graves' hyperthyroidism.

At least ten counts were recorded for this clonotype. This chain connects TRBV5-1 to TRBJ2-3; D gene uncertain. This CDR3 contains 14 residues. Trimming took off 4 bases at V and 3 bases at J, with 12 bases between the two ends. The germline V gene encodes CDR1 SGHRS and CDR2 YFSETQ. CDR3 bases: TGCGCCAGCAGCGCTATAAGCAGAACAGATACGCAGTATTTT. It encodes CASSAISRTDTQYF.

This clonotype was seen a few times. The chain combines TRBV19 with TRBJ1-1; unclear D gene. The germline V gene encodes CDR1 LNHDA and CDR2 SQIVND (reference sequence). This CDR3 has 14 amino acids. With 1 base removed from V and 4 bases from J, the gap between germline ends came to 10 bases. The CDR3 spells CASSIGIPGTEAFF. CDR3 in DNA: TGTGCCAGTAGTATAGGGATACCGGGCACTGAAGCTTTCTTT.

Remarks on this clonotype: A read error is possible here, since a much larger clone lies one base away. This chain connects TRBV28 to TRBJ2-5, with D maybe TRBD2 (5 bases). Looked up from germline, CDR1 is MDHEN and CDR2 is SYDVKM. CDR3 length: 14 residues. The CDR3 reads CAGRHLAGGETQYF. The CDR3 DNA reads TGTGCCGGCAGGCATCTAGCAGGAGGAGAGACCCAGTACTTC.

The chain is built from TRBV5-1 and TRBJ2-5; 7 nucleotides match TRBD1. This CDR3 region has 16 residues. Germline trimming cut 4 bases from V and 3 bases from J; bases unmatched to any gene: 12. The V gene's germline CDR1 is SGHRS and CDR2 YFSETQ. The CDR3 loop is CASSPLITGVEETQYF. CDR3 coding DNA: TGCGCCAGCAGCCCCTTAATCACAGGGGTCGAAGAGACCCAGTACTTC.

The table lists this clonotype with many counts. The chain combines TRBV6-1 with TRBJ2-1; 8 nucleotides align to TRBD1. The CDR3 covers 16 residues. V was clipped by 5 bases and J by 5 bases; unmatched bases: 11. Per germline, CDR1 MNHNS and CDR2 SASEGT. The CDR3 loop is CASSSRRGQGNNEQFF. The CDR3 nucleotides are TGTGCCAGCAGTTCCCGCAGGGGGCAAGGGAACAATGAGCAGTTCTTC.

The sample holds many counts of this clonotype. V is TRBV30 and J is TRBJ1-2; 7 bases align to TRBD1. The J segment lost 2 bases and the V segment lost 2 bases, leaving 2 bases of the junction unmatched. This CDR3 is built from 13 residues. CDR1 and CDR2 (germline): GTSNPN, SVGIG (reference sequence). The CDR3 region is CAWSPQGNYGYTF. DNA for the CDR3: TGTGCCTGGAGTCCACAGGGGAACTATGGCTACACCTTC. The complete variable domain, with remaining parts taken from reference TRBV30 and TRBJ1-2, reads SQTIHQWPATLVQPVGSPLSLECTVEGTSNPNLYWYRQAAGRGLQLLFYSVGIGQISSEVPQNLSASRPQDRQFILSSKKLLLSDSGFYLCAWSPQGNYGYTFGSGTRLTVV.